The source of this T cell receptor (beta chain) is a study of vaccination and CD4 T cells after COVID-19. The length of the CDR3 is 16 residues. Trimming removed 0 bases from V and 0 bases from J, with 14 bases in between. Looked up from germline, CDR1 is DFQATT and CDR2 is SNEGSKA (reference sequence). Cultured CD4+ T cell DNA was sequenced using the Oncomine TCR Beta short-read assay. TCRdb reanalysed the PCR reads using MiXCR and keeps one entry per CDR3 protein. Among over 7,500 distinct CDR3 sequences listed, 34% were seen once. The treatment: approximately 11-day PBMC culture with coronavirus spike peptide pools or control peptides (ViraFEST assay). CD4+ T-cell collection from the unexposed donor predated the COVID-19 pandemic (2011-2018). On this clonotype itself: Its matching antigen is unknown.

This TCR came from a human donor in good health. Sequencing was carried out using CD4+ T cells from blood, cultured in vitro. The V and J genes are TRBV20-1 and TRBJ1-1; the D gene is possibly TRBD1 (5 bases). The CDR3 DNA is TGCAGTGCTAGAGATAAGTTGGCGGGACTGAACACTGAAGCTTTCTTT. Translation: CSARDKLAGLNTEAFF.